Following are 26 T cell receptor beta chains from one sample sequenced in a study of metastatic and nonmetastatic thyroid tumors. TCRdb re-clonotyped the PCR reads through MiXCR. This table has approximately 15,000 clones, roughly 33% appearing once. Treatment of any kind had been given to no patient before thyroid surgery. Sequencing was done on a sample of tumor tissue. These receptors were taken from a female donor with papillary thyroid cancer or a benign thyroid nodule (not recorded which). Some clones in this sample may be carry-over from other donors' samples.

The chain employs TRBV19 and TRBJ2-6; no firm D call. Germline V gene data show CDR1 as LNHDA and CDR2 as SQIVND (reference sequence). This CDR3 contains 14 residues. Trimming left V 6 bases short and J 0 bases short, with 6 bases between. CDR3 protein: CASSGISGANVLTF. The DNA for the CDR3 is TGTGCCAGTAGCGGCATCTCTGGGGCCAACGTCCTGACTTTC.

As for this clone: The CDR3 does not end in the conserved phenylalanine or tryptophan, so this is likely a read error. This chain joins TRBV28 and TRBJ1-4, with 7 positions matching TRBD1. Germline CDR1 is MDHEN and CDR2 is SYDVKM. The CDR3 contains 15 residues. The CDR3 protein is CASCLGQGANEKLFS. CDR3 DNA: TGTGCCAGCTGTTTGGGCCAGGGGGCTAATGAAAAACTGTTTTCT.

The chain links TRBV5-6 to TRBJ2-1; D is ambiguous. The germline gives CDR1 SGHDT, CDR2 YYEEEE. This CDR3 comprises 15 residues. Deletions cut 10 bases from V and 5 bases from J, with 22 bases between. The CDR3 DNA sequence: TGTGCCTGGAGCCTGGAAATTTCACGAGACAATGAGCAGTTCTTC. It translates to CAWSLEISRDNEQFF.

The CDR3 sequence is CARSPVDYEQYF. CDR3 coding DNA: TGCGCCAGAAGTCCGGTGGACTACGAGCAGTACTTC. The chain carries TRBV10-2 and TRBJ2-7; D call uncertain. CDR3 length: 12 residues. CDR1 WSHSY and CDR2 SAAADI come from the germline V gene. V was pared by 9 bases and J by 3 bases, with 12 bases between.

This clone has ten or more counts. The V and J genes are TRBV6-1 and TRBJ1-4; weak D call: TRBD1 (5 bases). Germline V lookup: CDR1 MNHNS, CDR2 SASEGT. Trimming removed 2 bases from V and 6 bases from J, with 10 bases in between. The CDR3 has 14 residues. The CDR3 is CASSEWGGDEKLFF. The CDR3 DNA reads as TGTGCCAGCAGTGAATGGGGGGGGGATGAAAAACTGTTTTTT.

This clone was observed many times. The chain has TRBV24-1 and TRBJ2-3; D tentatively reads TRBD1 or TRBD2 (5 bases each). Per germline, CDR1 KGHDR and CDR2 SFDVKD. V gave up 10 bases and J gave up 4 bases, with 20 bases separating them. The CDR3 loop spans 15 amino acids. The CDR3 nucleotides are TGTGCCACAGGGAGTCGGGGCCTCGGGGCAGATACGCAGTATTTT. Translated, it gives CATGSRGLGADTQYF.

As concerns this clone: Mismatch with germline at one junction end may stem from a read error. The V call is TRBV11-3, the J call TRBJ2-2; D is perhaps TRBD1 or TRBD2 (5 bases each). CDR3 size: 13 residues. The germline V gene has CDR1 SGHNT and CDR2 YENEEA. CDR3 nucleotides: TGTGCCAGCAGGAACAGTGGGGCCGGGGAGCCGTTTTTT. Protein: CASRNSGAGEPFF.

This clone was seen a few times. The chain is built from TRBV11-3 and TRBJ2-7, with D possibly TRBD1 on 6 matching bases. Germline V gene lookup returns CDR1 SGHNT and CDR2 YENEEA. Trimming took off 4 bases at V and 0 bases at J, with 13 bases between the two ends. The CDR3 length is 15 residues. Here the CDR3 reads CASSSITGISYEQYF. DNA for the CDR3: TGTGCCAGCAGCTCTATTACAGGGATCTCCTACGAGCAGTACTTC.

V gene TRBV27 combines with J gene TRBJ2-3; tentative D call: TRBD2 (7 bases). Trimming cost V 4 bases and J 1 base, with 24 bases left between them. There are 19 residues in the CDR3. Germline loops: CDR1 MNHEY, CDR2 SMNVEV (reference sequence). The CDR3 DNA is TGTGCCAGCAGTTGGGAGGGGACAAAATTCGGCCCTGGCACAGATACGCAGTATTTT. The encoded protein is CASSWEGTKFGPGTDTQYF.

This chain joins TRBV11-2 and TRBJ1-1; D perhaps matches TRBD1 (6 bases). CDR1 and CDR2 from the germline V gene are SGHAT and FQNNGV. The ends were cut back, 3 bases at V and 3 bases at J, with 11 bases in the middle. This CDR3 is built from 14 residues. The CDR3 DNA follows: TGTGCCAGCAGCTTCAGGGGCAAGGACACTGAAGCTTTCTTT. As protein: CASSFRGKDTEAFF.

The rearrangement links TRBV6-5 to TRBJ2-7; D call uncertain. There are 14 residues in the CDR3. The V end was cut by 2 bases, the J end by 3 bases, with 11 bases between. Germline-derived CDR1 and CDR2 are MNHEY and SVGAGI. The DNA of the CDR3 is TGTGCCAGCAGTTACCTGGCAGAAGGCTACGAGCAGTACTTC. Amino acids: CASSYLAEGYEQYF.

This clone was seen repeatedly, ten times or more. The V and J genes are TRBV11-2 and TRBJ2-5; D is perhaps TRBD1 or TRBD2 (5 bases each). Germline assignment: CDR1 SGHAT and CDR2 FQNNGV. The CDR3 has 13 amino acids. V was trimmed by 1 base and J by 5 bases, leaving 8 bases between them. The CDR3 is CASSLAGTETQYF. CDR3 sequence (DNA): TGTGCCAGCAGCTTAGCAGGGACGGAGACCCAGTACTTC.

The chain employs TRBV6-1 and TRBJ2-7, with D tentatively TRBD2 (6 bases). V was cut by 0 bases and J by 2 bases, with 11 bases left in between. Germline CDR1 MNHNS, CDR2 SASEGT. The CDR3 runs to 15 residues. The CDR3 spells CASSEAGGTAYEQYF. The CDR3 DNA is TGTGCCAGCAGTGAAGCTGGGGGGACTGCCTACGAGCAGTACTTC.

This clone was picked up a small number of times. The chain is built from TRBV27 and TRBJ2-7; the D gene is possibly TRBD1 (6 bases). The V and J ends lost 3 bases and 1 base respectively, with 7 bases between them. The germline gives CDR1 MNHEY, CDR2 SMNVEV (reference sequence). The CDR3 has 13 amino acids. The CDR3 protein is CASSFQGSYEQYF. The CDR3 DNA is TGTGCCAGCAGTTTCCAGGGGTCCTACGAGCAGTACTTC.

This chain links TRBV28 with TRBJ1-2, with D tentatively TRBD1 (5 bases). The CDR3 runs to 14 residues. CDR1 is MDHEN and CDR2 is SYDVKM in the germline V gene. The germline V and J ends were trimmed by 6 bases and 12 bases, with 23 bases remaining between them. The CDR3 reads CASRQNPGTLEDTF. As DNA, the CDR3 is TGTGCCAGCAGACAAAATCCCGGGACCCTTGAAGACACCTTC.

This clone showed up just a few times. This chain uses TRBV28 with TRBJ1-1; 8 nucleotides line up with TRBD1. This CDR3 has 14 amino acids. Trimming cost V 6 bases and J 3 bases; bases outside gene matches: 6. Germline V lookup: CDR1 MDHEN, CDR2 SYDVKM. The DNA of the CDR3 is TGTGCCAGCAGAAGCAGGGGGCAGGACACTGAAGCTTTCTTT. Amino acids: CASRSRGQDTEAFF.

This clone is medium-sized. The chain employs TRBV12-3 or TRBV12-4 and TRBJ1-2; TRBD1 matches 8 bases. The CDR3 covers 16 residues. Germline trimming cut 5 bases from V and 8 bases from J; bases unmatched to any gene: 16. CDR3 sequence (DNA): TGTGCCAGCAGTCCCTCCTGGGGACAGGCTGGGAGGGGCTACACCTTC. Encoded protein: CASSPSWGQAGRGYTF.

Comments on this clone: Given the absence of the conserved phenylalanine or tryptophan at the CDR3 end, a read error is likely. The J gene is TRBJ2-2, the V gene TRBV5-8; D is unclear. Germline V gene sequence: CDR1 SGHTS, CDR2 YDEGEE. CDR3 length equals 15 residues. V was shortened by 1 base and J by 6 bases, with 13 bases between the two germline ends. CDR3 region: CASSLSGWGPGELFI. CDR3 nucleotides: TGTGCCAGCAGCTTGTCTGGTTGGGGTCCCGGGGAGCTGTTTATT.

This clone occurred a few times. The gene calls are TRBV5-1 and TRBJ1-6; 7 nucleotides line up with TRBD1. Trimming took 0 bases from V and 9 from J; bases not matched to a gene: 3. The germline V gene has CDR1 SGHRS and CDR2 YFSETQ. The CDR3 totals 14 residues. The CDR3: CASSLEQGTSPLHF. CDR3 sequence (DNA): TGCGCCAGCAGCTTGGAACAGGGGACTTCACCCCTCCACTTT.

This clone rates as medium-sized (0.01 to 0.1%). The chain uses TRBV6-1 and TRBJ1-1; D remains ambiguous. Between the trimmed V and J ends, which lost 2 bases and 3 bases, there was a span of 10 bases. CDR1 and CDR2 (germline): MNHNS, SASEGT. The CDR3 is 14 amino acids. The chain's CDR3 is CASSESPGYTEAFF. Here the CDR3 DNA reads TGTGCCAGCAGTGAAAGCCCGGGGTACACTGAAGCTTTCTTT.

This sequence joins TRBV20-1 and TRBJ1-2; D is possibly TRBD1 (6 bases). This CDR3 is built from 13 residues. The V end lost 6 bases, the J end lost 4 bases, and 15 bases lay between the germline ends. Germline assignment: CDR1 DFQATT and CDR2 SNEGSKA (reference sequence). This chain's CDR3 is CSATNRVGYGYTF. The CDR3 coding sequence is TGCAGTGCCACAAACAGGGTCGGCTATGGCTACACCTTC.

This chain links TRBV3-1 with TRBJ2-3; 11 bases line up with TRBD2. The V and J ends lost 4 bases and 2 bases, in that order; junction bases with no gene match: 2. Germline assignment: CDR1 LGHDT and CDR2 YNNKEL (reference sequence). There are 15 residues in the CDR3. The CDR3, as DNA: TGTGCCAGCAGCCCGACTAGCGGGGTCACAGATACGCAGTATTTT. This sequence encodes CASSPTSGVTDTQYF.

This clone was recorded at least ten times. The J gene is TRBJ2-2, the V gene TRBV19, with a tentative D call TRBD2 (5 bases). Germline loops: CDR1 LNHDA, CDR2 SQIVND (reference sequence). V lost 6 bases to trimming and J lost 2 bases, with 13 bases between them. The CDR3 contains 15 residues. CDR3 DNA sequence: TGTGCCAGTAGCCAAACTAGACGAAACACCGGGGAGCTGTTTTTT. It translates to CASSQTRRNTGELFF.

The gene calls are TRBV20-1 and TRBJ2-5; unclear D gene. Germline V lookup: CDR1 DFQATT, CDR2 SNEGSKA (reference sequence). The CDR3 is 13 residues long. Trimming pared 3 bases from V and 2 bases from J, leaving 10 bases between. CDR3 DNA sequence: TGCAGTGCTAGGAGGTCCCCTCAAGAGACCCAGTACTTC. This translates into CSARRSPQETQYF.

This clone was found a few times. At one boundary the junction diverges from the germline segment, which might be a read error. The chain joins TRBV13 to TRBJ2-6; 12 bases agree with TRBD1. This CDR3 comprises 20 residues. From germline, CDR1 is PRHDT and CDR2 FYEKMQ (reference sequence). This CDR3 reads CASSRSLGGTGGDGDNVLTF. In DNA, the CDR3 is TGTGCCAGCAGCCGGTCTCTAGGGGGGACAGGGGGCGATGGGGACAACGTCCTGACTTTC. The full variable domain, its missing parts supplied by reference TRBV13 and TRBJ2-6, is AAGVIQSPRHLIKEKRETATLKCYPIPRHDTVYWYQQGPGQDPQFLISFYEKMQSDKGSIPDRFSAQQFSDYHSELNMSSLELGDSALYFCASSRSLGGTGGDGDNVLTFGAGSRLTVL.

This clone was counted at least ten times. The genes are TRBV5-1 and TRBJ2-5; D is ambiguous. Germline CDR1 is SGHRS and CDR2 is YFSETQ. This CDR3 has 14 amino acids. V lost 0 bases and J lost 1, with 7 bases in between. The CDR3 reads CASSLGALQETQYF. CDR3 nucleotides: TGCGCCAGCAGCTTGGGCGCCCTCCAAGAGACCCAGTACTTC.